This is a list of T cell receptor beta chains from one sample in a study of STAT5B mutations in CD4+ large granular lymphocyte leukemia. Produced via immunoSEQ multiplex PCR; TCRdb's table is partial and in-frame only. The sample contains just over 40,000 clones, approximately 84% of which appear only once. The sample comprised CD4+ T cells from blood buffy coats. Receptors were obtained from a human donor in good health. CDR3s include the opening cysteine and the closing phenylalanine or tryptophan. The D gene is left open where the match is weak. Size values are once, few and many counts, or a class for expanded clones, and some rows have none.

d_gene: -; abundance: -; v_gene: TRBV28; len: 16; j_gene: TRBJ1-6; CDR3aa: CASSLPPQVLPSPLHF; CDR3nt: TGTGCCAGCAGTTTACCCCCCCAGGTTCTCCCCTCACCCCTCCACTTT
d_gene: -; abundance: -; v_gene: TRBV18; len: 16; j_gene: TRBJ2-4; CDR3aa: CASSPPARQAEGIQYF; CDR3nt: TGTGCCAGCTCACCACCAGCTCGCCAGGCAGAAGGCATTCAGTACTTC
d_gene: TRBD2; abundance: -; v_gene: TRBV4-2; len: 20; j_gene: TRBJ2-3; CDR3aa: CASSQEGTSGSKGRADTQYF; CDR3nt: TGTGCCAGCAGCCAGGAAGGGACTAGCGGGAGTAAAGGGAGGGCAGATACGCAGTATTTT
d_gene: -; abundance: -; v_gene: TRBV5-4; len: 11; j_gene: TRBJ2-2; CDR3aa: CASSRGGELFF; CDR3nt: TGTGCCAGCAGCCGAGGGGGGGAGCTGTTTTTT
d_gene: -; abundance: -; v_gene: TRBV10-3; len: 14; j_gene: TRBJ1-5; CDR3aa: CAISESLERQPQHF; CDR3nt: TGTGCCATCAGTGAGTCCCTAGAAAGACAGCCCCAGCATTTT
d_gene: -; abundance: once; v_gene: TRBV7-3; len: 12; j_gene: TRBJ2-1; CDR3aa: CASSFNNNEQFF; CDR3nt: TGTGCCAGCAGCTTTAATAACAATGAGCAGTTCTTC
d_gene: TRBD1; abundance: -; v_gene: TRBV14; len: 13; j_gene: TRBJ2-3; CDR3aa: CASSATGPDTQYF; CDR3nt: TGTGCCAGCAGCGCGACAGGGCCAGATACGCAGTATTTT
d_gene: TRBD1; abundance: -; v_gene: TRBV7-9; len: 13; j_gene: TRBJ1-1; CDR3aa: CASQDRGGAEAFF; CDR3nt: TGTGCCAGCCAAGACAGGGGAGGGGCTGAAGCTTTCTTT
d_gene: -; abundance: -; v_gene: TRBV30; len: 15; j_gene: TRBJ2-1; CDR3aa: CAWSMSGHKYNEQFF; CDR3nt: TGTGCCTGGAGTATGTCGGGACATAAATACAATGAGCAGTTCTTC
d_gene: -; abundance: -; v_gene: TRBV19; len: 13; j_gene: TRBJ1-1; CDR3aa: CASSMGGYTEAFF; CDR3nt: TGTGCCAGTAGTATGGGGGGGTACACTGAAGCTTTCTTT
d_gene: TRBD1; abundance: -; v_gene: TRBV9; len: 16; j_gene: TRBJ2-2; CDR3aa: CASSSWDRVNTGELFF; CDR3nt: TGTGCCAGCAGCTCCTGGGACAGGGTGAACACCGGGGAGCTGTTTTTT
d_gene: -; abundance: once; v_gene: TRBV10-3; len: 16; j_gene: TRBJ2-3; CDR3aa: CAISDPRGDGGRGQYF; CDR3nt: TGTGCCATCAGTGACCCGAGGGGGGACGGGGGCAGAGGGCAGTATTTT
d_gene: -; abundance: few; v_gene: TRBV5-1; len: 13; j_gene: TRBJ1-2; CDR3aa: CASSLTGFDGYTF; CDR3nt: TGCGCCAGCAGCTTGACCGGGTTCGATGGCTACACCTTC
d_gene: TRBD1; abundance: -; v_gene: TRBV7-2; len: 14; j_gene: TRBJ1-1; CDR3aa: CASSPRTGGTEAFF; CDR3nt: TGTGCCAGCAGCCCGAGGACAGGGGGCACGGAAGCTTTCTTT
d_gene: TRBD2; abundance: once; v_gene: TRBV5-1; len: 17; j_gene: TRBJ2-5; CDR3aa: CASSLALASGLQETQYF; CDR3nt: TGCGCCAGCAGCTTGGCTTTGGCTAGCGGCCTCCAAGAGACCCAGTACTTC
d_gene: TRBD1; abundance: -; v_gene: TRBV25-1; len: 15; j_gene: TRBJ1-6; CDR3aa: CASSRDRATNSPLHF; CDR3nt: TGTGCCAGCAGTAGGGACAGGGCCACTAATTCACCCCTCCACTTT
d_gene: TRBD2; abundance: -; v_gene: TRBV13; len: 12; j_gene: TRBJ2-7; CDR3aa: CASSTSGYEQYF; CDR3nt: TGTGCCAGCAGCACTAGCGGATACGAGCAGTACTTC
d_gene: TRBD2; abundance: -; v_gene: TRBV5-4; len: 13; j_gene: TRBJ2-1; CDR3aa: CASQGGGYNEQFF; CDR3nt: TGTGCCTCCCAGGGCGGGGGGTACAATGAGCAGTTCTTC
d_gene: TRBD2; abundance: -; v_gene: TRBV7-3; len: 15; j_gene: TRBJ2-5; CDR3aa: CASSTIAGGVETQYF; CDR3nt: TGTGCCAGCAGCACGATAGCGGGGGGGGTGGAGACCCAGTACTTC
d_gene: TRBD1; abundance: few; v_gene: TRBV27; len: 17; j_gene: TRBJ1-6; CDR3aa: CASSSTTGDPYNSPLHF; CDR3nt: TGTGCCAGCAGTTCTACGACAGGGGATCCCTATAATTCACCCCTCCACTTT
d_gene: TRBD1; abundance: -; v_gene: TRBV5-1; len: 15; j_gene: TRBJ1-2; CDR3aa: CASSGGGPANYGYTF; CDR3nt: TGCGCCAGCAGTGGAGGGGGCCCGGCTAACTATGGCTACACCTTC
d_gene: -; abundance: -; v_gene: TRBV4-3; len: 17; j_gene: TRBJ2-3; CDR3aa: CASSQDGAYYEGDTQYF; CDR3nt: TGCGCCAGCAGCCAAGACGGGGCTTACTATGAGGGAGATACGCAGTATTTT
d_gene: -; abundance: -; v_gene: TRBV7-9; len: 15; j_gene: TRBJ2-5; CDR3aa: CASSLGTTLRETQYF; CDR3nt: TGTGCCAGCAGCTTAGGGACTACATTACGGGAGACCCAGTACTTC
d_gene: -; abundance: -; v_gene: TRBV27; len: 15; j_gene: TRBJ1-1; CDR3aa: CASSPLGTLGTEAFF; CDR3nt: TGTGCCAGCAGTCCTCTCGGGACCCTGGGGACTGAAGCTTTCTTT
d_gene: -; abundance: -; v_gene: TRBV7-2; len: 13; j_gene: TRBJ2-1; CDR3aa: CASSLSGDNEQFF; CDR3nt: TGTGCCAGCAGCTTGTCGGGGGACAATGAGCAGTTCTTC
d_gene: -; abundance: -; v_gene: TRBV29-1; len: 13; j_gene: TRBJ2-5; CDR3aa: CSARRQVKETQYF; CDR3nt: TGCAGCGCTAGGCGACAGGTGAAAGAGACCCAGTACTTC
d_gene: TRBD2; abundance: -; v_gene: TRBV7-8; len: 17; j_gene: TRBJ2-3; CDR3aa: CASSSPKEAGVVDTQYF; CDR3nt: TGTGCCAGCAGCTCCCCCAAGGAAGCGGGAGTGGTAGATACGCAGTATTTT
d_gene: -; abundance: -; v_gene: TRBV19; len: 11; j_gene: TRBJ1-2; CDR3aa: CASSMPYGYTF; CDR3nt: TGTGCCAGTAGTATGCCCTATGGCTACACCTTC
d_gene: TRBD1; abundance: -; v_gene: TRBV27; len: 16; j_gene: TRBJ1-2; CDR3aa: CASSFKPGQGIWGYTF; CDR3nt: TGTGCCAGCAGTTTTAAGCCGGGACAGGGGATTTGGGGCTACACCTTC
d_gene: TRBD1; abundance: -; v_gene: TRBV5-4; len: 15; j_gene: TRBJ2-7; CDR3aa: CASSRRQGAFHEQYF; CDR3nt: TGTGCCAGCAGCAGACGACAGGGGGCTTTCCACGAGCAGTACTTC
d_gene: -; abundance: -; v_gene: TRBV4-1; len: 14; j_gene: TRBJ1-5; CDR3aa: CASSQVPLMQPQHF; CDR3nt: TGCGCCAGCAGCCAAGTACCCTTGATGCAGCCCCAGCATTTT
d_gene: -; abundance: -; v_gene: TRBV15; len: 17; j_gene: TRBJ2-5; CDR3aa: CATSRVIFGDAPETQYF; CDR3nt: TGTGCCACCAGCAGAGTAATCTTCGGGGACGCCCCCGAGACCCAGTACTTC
d_gene: -; abundance: -; v_gene: TRBV27; len: 14; j_gene: TRBJ1-2; CDR3aa: CASSSAGSGYGYTF; CDR3nt: TGTGCCAGCAGTTCAGCGGGTTCCGGCTATGGCTACACCTTC
d_gene: -; abundance: -; v_gene: TRBV29-1; len: 11; j_gene: TRBJ2-7; CDR3aa: CSVKESYEQYF; CDR3nt: TGCAGCGTTAAGGAGTCCTACGAGCAGTACTTC
d_gene: TRBD2; abundance: -; v_gene: TRBV15; len: 19; j_gene: TRBJ2-3; CDR3aa: CATSRDSPLASGSFNTQYF; CDR3nt: TGTGCCACCAGCAGAGATTCTCCCTTGGCTAGCGGGAGCTTCAATACGCAGTATTTT
d_gene: -; abundance: -; v_gene: TRBV5-5; len: 14; j_gene: TRBJ1-2; CDR3aa: CASSLAQDNYGYTF; CDR3nt: TGTGCCAGCAGCTTGGCACAGGACAATTATGGCTACACCTTC
d_gene: TRBD1; abundance: few; v_gene: TRBV2; len: 13; j_gene: TRBJ1-2; CDR3aa: CASSLTGVYGYTF; CDR3nt: TGTGCCAGCAGTCTGACAGGGGTCTATGGCTACACCTTC
d_gene: TRBD1; abundance: -; v_gene: TRBV7-2; len: 15; j_gene: TRBJ2-1; CDR3aa: CASSKDRGGYNEQFF; CDR3nt: TGTGCCAGCAGCAAAGACAGGGGCGGCTACAATGAGCAGTTCTTC
d_gene: TRBD1; abundance: -; v_gene: TRBV7-9; len: 15; j_gene: TRBJ2-1; CDR3aa: CASSFRGGTYNEQFF; CDR3nt: TGTGCCAGCAGCTTTAGAGGGGGCACCTACAATGAGCAGTTCTTC
d_gene: -; abundance: -; v_gene: TRBV7-3; len: 15; j_gene: TRBJ2-5; CDR3aa: CASSLNGGAQETQYF; CDR3nt: TGTGCCAGCAGCTTAAACGGCGGAGCTCAAGAGACCCAGTACTTC
d_gene: -; abundance: -; v_gene: TRBV7-2; len: 11; j_gene: TRBJ2-7; CDR3aa: CASSTRNEQYF; CDR3nt: TGTGCCAGCAGCACCAGAAACGAGCAGTACTTC
d_gene: -; abundance: -; v_gene: TRBV7-9; len: 16; j_gene: TRBJ1-2; CDR3aa: CASSYLNFPDRGGYTF; CDR3nt: TGTGCCAGCAGCTACCTCAACTTCCCGGACCGGGGCGGCTACACCTTC
d_gene: TRBD1; abundance: -; v_gene: TRBV14; len: 16; j_gene: TRBJ1-2; CDR3aa: CASSQPRQGVLYGYTF; CDR3nt: TGTGCCAGCAGCCAACCCCGACAGGGAGTACTCTATGGCTACACCTTC
d_gene: -; abundance: -; v_gene: TRBV7-9; len: 12; j_gene: TRBJ2-7; CDR3aa: CASSHGSYEQYF; CDR3nt: TGTGCCAGCAGCCATGGTTCCTACGAGCAGTACTTC
d_gene: -; abundance: -; v_gene: TRBV2; len: 13; j_gene: TRBJ2-7; CDR3aa: CAVEGTSSYEQYF; CDR3nt: TGTGCCGTCGAGGGTACTAGCTCCTACGAGCAGTACTTC
d_gene: TRBD1; abundance: -; v_gene: TRBV6-1; len: 14; j_gene: TRBJ1-1; CDR3aa: CASGRQGMNTEAFF; CDR3nt: TGTGCCAGCGGCCGACAGGGGATGAACACTGAAGCTTTCTTT
d_gene: -; abundance: -; v_gene: TRBV9; len: 16; j_gene: TRBJ2-5; CDR3aa: CASSSPITGRQETQYF; CDR3nt: TGTGCCAGCAGCTCCCCCATTACCGGTCGACAAGAGACCCAGTACTTC
d_gene: TRBD1; abundance: -; v_gene: TRBV5-1; len: 14; j_gene: TRBJ1-4; CDR3aa: CASSLTGSGEKLFF; CDR3nt: TGCGCCAGCAGCCTGACAGGGTCGGGTGAAAAACTGTTTTTT